This T cell receptor (beta chain) was recorded in a study of PD-1 blockade in classical Hodgkin lymphoma. About the study: Intravenous delivery of nivolumab at 3 mg/kg to patients occurred every 2 weeks. The study's findings and limits: Baseline TCR diversity was reportedly lower in newly diagnosed patients than healthy donors. Similar baseline diversity was found in complete responders and newly diagnosed patients. Although disease activity or prior therapy may be involved, causes of the repertoire differences remain undefined.

The CDR3 covers 15 residues. Trimming at V came to 1 base and at J to 9 bases, leaving 5 bases not matched to a gene. CDR1 GTSNPN and CDR2 SVGIG come from the germline V gene (reference sequence). Assay used: immunoSEQ multiplex PCR; TCRdb lists only in-frame clones, some missing. In the table there are around 12,000 clones, almost 90% of which are singletons. Each patient relapsed following autologous stem cell transplantation, and prior brentuximab vedotin exposure differed. Magnetic negative selection served to purify CD4+ T cells out of PBMCs that had been thawed. A remark on this clone: Its target is unknown.

This clonotype was sampled from a human donor with classical Hodgkin lymphoma. The starting material was CD4+ T cells from blood, obtained at baseline. The chain is built from TRBV30 and TRBJ2-1, with 14 bases that match TRBD2. Written as DNA, the CDR3 is TGTGCCTGGAGTGCCCGACTAGCGGGAGGGTCTGAGCAGTTCTTC. Translated: CAWSARLAGGSEQFF.